Listed below are T cell receptor beta chains from one sample, sequenced in a study of shared clonotypes between healthy human individuals. Only in-frame clones appear in the TCRdb table, and some are missing; sequencing was by immunoSEQ multiplex PCR. The table lists about 640,000 clones, about two thirds of them singletons. Material: memory CD4+ T cells sorted from blood. Receptors originate from a young woman in good health. Both conserved end residues are part of each CDR3. A D gene is named only where the DNA matches it firmly. The size entry is marked missing in some rows and otherwise reads once, few, many or a size class.

v_gene	abundance	d_gene	j_gene	CDR3nt	CDR3aa
TRBV27	-	-	TRBJ2-3	TGTGCCAGCAATTCCGGAGGGGCAGGCACAGATACGCAGTATTTT	CASNSGGAGTDTQYF
TRBV28	few	-	TRBJ2-4	TGTGCCAGCGGAGAGAAGGGTGACATTCAGTACTTC	CASGEKGDIQYF
TRBV10-3	-	-	TRBJ1-4	TGTGCCATCAGTGAGTCCGGACAGAATGAAAAACTGTTTTTT	CAISESGQNEKLFF
TRBV19	few	-	TRBJ1-2	TGTGCCAGTAGGGAAACGACAGGCTACACCTTC	CASRETTGYTF
TRBV28	-	TRBD2	TRBJ2-1	TGTGCCAGCAGTTTACACGAACTAGCGGGAGTGGGTGAGCAGTTCTTC	CASSLHELAGVGEQFF
TRBV7-9	-	TRBD1	TRBJ1-1	TGTGCCAGCAGCGTAGACAGGGCGGGCACTGAAGCTTTCTTT	CASSVDRAGTEAFF
TRBV5-1	many	-	TRBJ1-3	TGCGCCAGCAGAGACGTTGCTGGAAACACCATATATTTT	CASRDVAGNTIYF
TRBV5-1	-	TRBD2	TRBJ2-2	TGCGCCAGCAGCCTAGGGACTAGCGGGAGACACGGGGAGCTGTTTTTT	CASSLGTSGRHGELFF
TRBV30	-	-	TRBJ2-7	TGTGCCTGGAGTGTACAGGGCGTTCCCTTAGGGCAGTACTTC	CAWSVQGVPLGQYF
TRBV15	-	TRBD2	TRBJ2-1	TGTGCCACCAGCAGAAGATCTACTAGCGGGAGGGCAAATGAGCAGTTCTTC	CATSRRSTSGRANEQFF
TRBV28	-	-	TRBJ1-3	TGTGCCAGCAAAGGACACACCATATATTTT	CASKGHTIYF
TRBV10-2	-	TRBD1	TRBJ1-5	TGCGCCAGCAGTTTCGGACAGGGGGGGCAGCCCCAGCATTTT	CASSFGQGGQPQHF
TRBV18	-	TRBD1	TRBJ2-5	TGTGCCAGCTCACCAGGACAGGGTGAGACCCAGTACTTC	CASSPGQGETQYF
TRBV5-8	-	TRBD2	TRBJ2-3	TGTGCCAGCAGCTTGGGAGGGACTAGCGCTTCTAGCACAGATACGCAGTATTTT	CASSLGGTSASSTDTQYF
TRBV9	-	TRBD2	TRBJ2-1	TGTGCCAGCACGGTTACTAGCGGGAGTGGGCCGCAGTTCTTC	CASTVTSGSGPQFF
TRBV2	-	-	TRBJ2-1	TGTGCCAGCAGTGAACAGGTGGGGTCGTACAATGAGCAGTTCTTC	CASSEQVGSYNEQFF
TRBV7-2	-	TRBD2	TRBJ2-6	TGTGCCAGCACCCCGGGGAGGGTGGCTGGGGCCAACGTCCTGACTTTC	CASTPGRVAGANVLTF
TRBV28	few	-	TRBJ2-6	TGTGCGATCAGGGAATACAACGTCCTGACTTTC	CAIREYNVLTF
TRBV28	-	-	TRBJ1-5	TGTGCCAGCAGAACAGGGAATAATCAGCCCCAGCATTTT	CASRTGNNQPQHF
TRBV5-1	-	-	TRBJ1-5	TGCGCCAGCAGCTTGGCGCTCAATCAGCCCCAGCATTTT	CASSLALNQPQHF
TRBV19	-	TRBD1	TRBJ2-1	TGTGCCAGTAGTAAGGGACAGGGAATAATCAATGAGCAGTTCTTC	CASSKGQGIINEQFF
TRBV7-9	-	-	TRBJ1-1	TGTGCCAGCAGCCGCTCCAGTGGATTGACTGAAGCTTTCTTT	CASSRSSGLTEAFF
TRBV6-5	few	-	TRBJ1-5	TGTGCCAGCAGTTACTCTAGCAATCAGCCCCAGCATTTT	CASSYSSNQPQHF
TRBV27	-	TRBD1	TRBJ2-1	TGTGCCAGCAGTTTATCGAGGTCGGGACAGGGATACAATGAGCAGTTCTTC	CASSLSRSGQGYNEQFF
TRBV11-3	-	-	TRBJ2-1	TGTGCCAGCAGCTTAGATCCAAGGCATGAGCAGTTCTTC	CASSLDPRHEQFF
TRBV28	-	-	TRBJ2-2	TGTGCCAGCAGTTTACCTAAAGCCGGGGAGCTGTTTTTT	CASSLPKAGELFF
TRBV7-9	once	-	TRBJ1-1	TGTGCCAGCAACTCCGGGAGCATGAACACTGAAGCTTTCTTT	CASNSGSMNTEAFF
TRBV6-1	-	-	TRBJ1-6	TGTGCCAGCAGTGCCCGGACAGATTCACCCCTCCACTTT	CASSARTDSPLHF
TRBV27	-	-	TRBJ1-5	TGTGCCAGCAGTCCGGGGCGAGGCAATCAGCCCCAGCATTTT	CASSPGRGNQPQHF
TRBV5-4	-	-	TRBJ1-3	TGTGCCAGCAGCCTCGGGACCCGCATGGGAGGAAACACCATATATTTT	CASSLGTRMGGNTIYF
TRBV10-2	few	-	TRBJ1-2	TGCGCCAGCAGTGAAACCGGGCCAGTCTATGGCTACACCTTC	CASSETGPVYGYTF
TRBV29-1	few	-	TRBJ2-7	TGCAGCGTGCGGGGCCTACTTCACTCCTACGAGCAGTACTTC	CSVRGLLHSYEQYF
TRBV7-2	-	-	TRBJ2-7	TGTGCCAGCAGCTTAGATGCGGGACGGGGCGAGCAGTACTTC	CASSLDAGRGEQYF
TRBV21-1	-	-	TRBJ2-7	TGTGCCAGCAGCAATAGGACTAGCGGTAGCGAGCAGTACTTC	CASSNRTSGSEQYF
TRBV7-2	-	-	TRBJ2-7	TGTGCCAGCAGCGTAAGGGGCAACTTTGGGTCCTACGAGCAGTACTTC	CASSVRGNFGSYEQYF
TRBV7-8	-	-	TRBJ2-7	TGTGCCAGCAGCCCCCGATTGAGCTCCTACGAGCAGTACTTC	CASSPRLSSYEQYF
TRBV29-1	-	-	TRBJ1-1	TGCAGCGTTGAAGTTCAGGGGAGCACTGAAGCTTTCTTT	CSVEVQGSTEAFF
TRBV14	-	-	TRBJ2-4	TGTGCCAGCAGCCGGGGGAACATTCAGTACTTC	CASSRGNIQYF
TRBV18	-	-	TRBJ1-2	TGTGCCAGCTCACTTGCGCAGGACTATGGCTACACCTTC	CASSLAQDYGYTF
TRBV2	-	-	TRBJ1-2	TGTGCCAGTTCCTGGAACAGGGTAGGGGCTAATGGCTACACCTTC	CASSWNRVGANGYTF
TRBV9	-	TRBD1	TRBJ2-5	TGTGCCAGCAGCCCGGACAGGGGGTACCAAGAGACCCAGTACTTC	CASSPDRGYQETQYF
TRBV27	-	-	TRBJ2-2	TGTGCCAGCACCACCCGCCCGACGAACACCGGGGAGCTGTTTTTT	CASTTRPTNTGELFF
TRBV27	many	-	TRBJ1-1	TGTGCCAGCGGGGGCGTGAGGGGGACTGAAGCTTTCTTT	CASGGVRGTEAFF
TRBV5-1	-	-	TRBJ1-3	TGCGCCAGCAGCTTTAGGGGTGGTGACACCATATATTTT	CASSFRGGDTIYF
TRBV11-3	-	TRBD2	TRBJ2-3	TGTGCCAGCAGCGTTAGCGGGAGGATTGGGGATACGCAGTATTTT	CASSVSGRIGDTQYF
TRBV9	-	-	TRBJ1-1	TGTGCCAGCAGCAATGGGGGTATGAACACTGAAGCTTTCTTT	CASSNGGMNTEAFF
TRBV28	-	TRBD1	TRBJ1-5	TGTGCCAGCAGGATACAGGGGACTCAGCCCCAGCATTTT	CASRIQGTQPQHF
TRBV2	-	-	TRBJ2-2	TGTGCCAGCAGAGGACAGAACACCGGGGAGCTGTTTTTT	CASRGQNTGELFF
TRBV7-2	-	TRBD2	TRBJ2-7	TGTGCCAGCAGGCCGGGACTAGTTCGCGAGCAGTACTTC	CASRPGLVREQYF
TRBV2	-	-	TRBJ1-1	TGTGCCAGCAGGGCGGGGTATCCCGATTTCCCTGAAGCTTTCTTT	CASRAGYPDFPEAFF
TRBV7-9	-	-	TRBJ2-1	TGTGCCAGCAGGCGCCAAGGAGCAGGGCTATACAATGAGCAGTTCTTC	CASRRQGAGLYNEQFF
TRBV5-4	-	-	TRBJ1-3	TGTGCCAGCAGCTTTGGGTACAGGAGAAATACTGGAAACACCATATATTTT	CASSFGYRRNTGNTIYF
TRBV19	-	-	TRBJ2-2	TGTGCCAGTAGTTGGGACGCCGGGGAGCTGTTTTTT	CASSWDAGELFF